In its sample, the clone carrying this T cell receptor (beta chain) ranks as medium-sized. No antigen is known for it. At the Johns Hopkins FTIC core, DNA taken from cultured CD4+ T cells was sequenced by way of the Oncomine TCR Beta short-read assay. TCRdb re-derived calls from the PCR reads in MiXCR, one entry per CDR3 protein. The sample contains under 15,000 distinct CDR3 sequences, 40% to 45% of which appear only once. This sample is part of a study of vaccination and CD4 T cells after COVID-19. Study summary: The authors gave control cultures a CEFX pool, an HIV-1 Nef pool, or no peptide. Findings and caveats of the study: 304 of 307 vaccine-specific clones from convalescent patients were spike mono-reactive. The study found that a median 86.3% of reactive clones in convalescent patients appeared only post-vaccination.

Treatment in this sample: approximately nine-day PBMC culture with coronavirus spike peptide pools or control peptides (ViraFEST assay). Sequenced: CD4+ T cells from blood, cultured in vitro. The source is a human donor who had recovered from COVID-19.

Written as DNA, the CDR3 is TGTGCCAGCAGACGCGACAGTACAGATACGCAGTATTTT. Protein: CASRRDSTDTQYF. The gene calls are TRBV6-2 or TRBV6-3 and TRBJ2-3; D is possibly TRBD1 (5 bases). Trimming cost V 6 bases and J 3 bases, with 10 bases left between them. The germline CDR1 and CDR2 sequences are MNHEY and SVGEGT. This CDR3 is 13 amino acids long.